This is a list of T cell receptor beta chains from one sample in a study of T cells expressing NK-cell markers. TCRdb re-called the 5' RACE reads, yielding one record per CDR3 amino acid sequence without DNA. The listing records more than 400,000 distinct CDR3 sequences. The specimen was blood T cells: a sorted CD56 or NKG2C T cell subset, CD4+ or CD8+ T cells, or bulk PBMC T cells (not recorded which). The receptors here all came from a woman aged 18 to 75 in good health. Each CDR3 is given with its conserved first and last residue.

j_call: TRBJ1-5
v_call: TRBV12-3/TRBV12-4
cdr3_aa: CASRGTGVSQPQHF

j_call: TRBJ2-4
v_call: TRBV6-5
cdr3_aa: CASSYGGLDKNIQYF

j_call: TRBJ2-7
v_call: TRBV28
cdr3_aa: CASSISGRSDEQYF

j_call: TRBJ2-1
v_call: TRBV7-2
cdr3_aa: CASSLLLLAGNEQFF

j_call: TRBJ1-2
v_call: TRBV29-1
cdr3_aa: CSVEFQGQSPNYGYTF

j_call: TRBJ2-5
v_call: TRBV20-1
cdr3_aa: CSARYPETQYF

j_call: TRBJ1-5
v_call: TRBV7-2
cdr3_aa: CASSLGQNNQPQHF

j_call: TRBJ1-2
v_call: TRBV30
cdr3_aa: CAWSASLRENYGYTF

j_call: TRBJ1-4
v_call: TRBV9
cdr3_aa: CASSVWRGLPGEKLFF

j_call: TRBJ2-5
v_call: TRBV21-1
cdr3_aa: CASSKELAGDEETQYF

j_call: TRBJ2-3
v_call: TRBV12-3/TRBV12-4
cdr3_aa: CASSFLVGTDTQYF

j_call: TRBJ2-1
v_call: TRBV5-1
cdr3_aa: CASSPNNPYNEQFF

j_call: TRBJ2-3
v_call: TRBV29-1
cdr3_aa: CSVDPGFTDTQYF

j_call: TRBJ2-5
v_call: TRBV14
cdr3_aa: CASSQDSWYTETQYF

j_call: TRBJ1-2
v_call: TRBV3-1
cdr3_aa: CASSRTGGDGYTF

j_call: TRBJ2-3
v_call: TRBV5-6
cdr3_aa: CASSSGTYRESTDTQYF

j_call: TRBJ2-1
v_call: TRBV19
cdr3_aa: CASSMGGGEQFF

j_call: TRBJ1-2
v_call: TRBV7-2
cdr3_aa: CASSRPPQRGGYTF

j_call: TRBJ1-6
v_call: TRBV4-3
cdr3_aa: CASSQVRDSPLHF

j_call: TRBJ2-7
v_call: TRBV29-1
cdr3_aa: CSVEVVGGPSYEQYF

j_call: TRBJ1-4
v_call: TRBV4-2
cdr3_aa: CASSQDWSAGNEKLFF

j_call: TRBJ2-1
v_call: TRBV19
cdr3_aa: CARDRRNEQFF

j_call: TRBJ1-2
v_call: TRBV7-9
cdr3_aa: CASSLVGQRNYGYTF

j_call: TRBJ2-2
v_call: TRBV6-1
cdr3_aa: CASRTGDDSGELFF

j_call: TRBJ1-2
v_call: TRBV28
cdr3_aa: CASSLKFYGYTF

j_call: TRBJ1-5
v_call: TRBV12-3/TRBV12-4
cdr3_aa: CASRPQGAGNQPQHF

j_call: TRBJ1-2
v_call: TRBV12-3/TRBV12-4
cdr3_aa: CASTQWAVGVGYTF

j_call: TRBJ1-4
v_call: TRBV30
cdr3_aa: CAWSLSATNEKLFF

j_call: TRBJ2-3
v_call: TRBV5-4
cdr3_aa: CASSLVTGGDTDTQYF

j_call: TRBJ2-1
v_call: TRBV12-3/TRBV12-4
cdr3_aa: CASSLAPSGRDEQFF

j_call: TRBJ2-5
v_call: TRBV7-8
cdr3_aa: CASRISSQETQYF

j_call: TRBJ2-3
v_call: TRBV5-4
cdr3_aa: CASSLVEQTSTDTQYF

j_call: TRBJ1-1
v_call: TRBV7-2
cdr3_aa: CASSAGRGEVDTEAFF

j_call: TRBJ2-2
v_call: TRBV12-3/TRBV12-4
cdr3_aa: CASTPSPTDTGELFF

j_call: TRBJ2-7
v_call: TRBV12-3/TRBV12-4
cdr3_aa: CASTRDSGRSGEQYF

j_call: TRBJ2-5
v_call: TRBV21-1
cdr3_aa: CASSTTPVGIQETQYF

j_call: TRBJ2-6
v_call: TRBV20-1
cdr3_aa: CSARGVGANVLTF

j_call: TRBJ2-3
v_call: TRBV11-2
cdr3_aa: CASSLAVQGYTQYF

j_call: TRBJ2-3
v_call: TRBV12-3/TRBV12-4
cdr3_aa: CASSSPGLAGGFSTDTQYF

j_call: TRBJ1-2
v_call: TRBV5-6
cdr3_aa: CASSLRGRLLDGYTF

j_call: TRBJ1-5
v_call: TRBV4-3
cdr3_aa: CASSQDQGLGQPQHF

j_call: TRBJ2-7
v_call: TRBV20-1
cdr3_aa: CSARDLNSPYEQYF

j_call: TRBJ1-5
v_call: TRBV12-3/TRBV12-4
cdr3_aa: CASSPGEGAGQPQHF

j_call: TRBJ2-1
v_call: TRBV13
cdr3_aa: CASSLDSGGGASTEQFF

j_call: TRBJ2-1
v_call: TRBV18
cdr3_aa: CASSPARTSGSKADYNEQFF

j_call: TRBJ2-5
v_call: TRBV12-3/TRBV12-4
cdr3_aa: CASSLAVDQETQYF

j_call: TRBJ2-7
v_call: TRBV7-8
cdr3_aa: CASSWNDGGRGEQYF

j_call: TRBJ1-6
v_call: TRBV7-7
cdr3_aa: CASSLVRPGNSPLHF

j_call: TRBJ1-2
v_call: TRBV20-1
cdr3_aa: CSASLSGQGGSQGGYTF

j_call: TRBJ2-3
v_call: TRBV7-9
cdr3_aa: CASSWIAEPGDTQYF

j_call: TRBJ2-1
v_call: TRBV27
cdr3_aa: CASSLIAGFYNEQFF

j_call: TRBJ2-3
v_call: TRBV9
cdr3_aa: CASSVVPGGDTQYF

j_call: TRBJ2-7
v_call: TRBV27
cdr3_aa: CASSLKGIGYEQYF

j_call: TRBJ2-5
v_call: TRBV29-1
cdr3_aa: CSGRQGQETQYF

j_call: TRBJ2-1
v_call: TRBV10-3
cdr3_aa: CAISERAEVAEQFF

j_call: TRBJ2-5
v_call: TRBV7-2
cdr3_aa: CASSLPMTGLQETQYF

j_call: TRBJ1-1
v_call: TRBV3-1
cdr3_aa: CASSVTGSTEAFF

j_call: TRBJ2-1
v_call: TRBV6-2/TRBV6-3
cdr3_aa: CASSWARTGYDEQFF